This TCR beta chain appears in the sequencing data of a study of response to subunit inactivated influenza vaccine. Study findings and constraints: The authors proposed limited new T cell recruitment per seasonal influenza vaccination.

Germline CDR1 is SGHRS and CDR2 is YFSETQ. V lost 2 bases and J lost 8, with 8 bases in between. CDR3 length equals 12 residues. TCRdb reanalysed the RT-PCR reads using MiXCR and keeps one entry per CDR3 protein. The repertoire has about 500,000 distinct CDR3 sequences, 6.5% to 8% of them found once; the top ten carry over 10%. This clonotype turned up a few times. Its antigen is currently unknown. The chain employs TRBV5-1 and TRBJ2-1; D gene ambiguous. The sequenced sample was PBMCs from blood, obtained around 25 months after vaccination. This receptor was obtained from a man aged 50 to 69 who received an inactivated influenza vaccine. The CDR3, as DNA: TGCGCCAGCAGCTTTCTGGGGTATGAGCAGTTCTTC. This translates into CASSFLGYEQFF.